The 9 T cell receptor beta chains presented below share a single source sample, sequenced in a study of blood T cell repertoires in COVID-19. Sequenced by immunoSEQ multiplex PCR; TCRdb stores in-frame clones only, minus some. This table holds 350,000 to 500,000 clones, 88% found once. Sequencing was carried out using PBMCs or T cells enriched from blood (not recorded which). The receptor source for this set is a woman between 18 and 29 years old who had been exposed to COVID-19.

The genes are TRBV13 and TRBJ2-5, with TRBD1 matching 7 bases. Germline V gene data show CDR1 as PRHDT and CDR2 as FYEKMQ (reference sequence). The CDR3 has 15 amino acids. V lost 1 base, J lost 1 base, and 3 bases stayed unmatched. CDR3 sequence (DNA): TGTGCCAGCAGCTTAGATCCAGGGGGCCAAGAGACCCAGTACTTC. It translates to CASSLDPGGQETQYF.

CDR3 coding DNA: TGTGCCAGCAGCCAAGATGGGACTAGCGGGAGTTTCAATGAGCAGTTCTTC. As protein: CASSQDGTSGSFNEQFF. The rearrangement links TRBV4-2 to TRBJ2-1; 14 bases match TRBD2. The CDR3 sequence is 17 residues long. CDR1 and CDR2 (germline): LGHNA, YNFKEQ. Germline trimming cut 0 bases from V and 6 bases from J; bases unmatched to any gene: 4.

In DNA, the CDR3 is TGTGCCAGCAGCCCGGGGGCCGACAGGGTGACCACTGAAGCTTTCTTT. Residues: CASSPGADRVTTEAFF. This chain joins TRBV9 and TRBJ1-1, with 7 bases that match TRBD1. Unmatched junction bases numbered 13, after V lost 4 bases and J lost 4 bases. The CDR3 contains 16 residues. Per germline, CDR1 SGDLS and CDR2 YYNGEE.

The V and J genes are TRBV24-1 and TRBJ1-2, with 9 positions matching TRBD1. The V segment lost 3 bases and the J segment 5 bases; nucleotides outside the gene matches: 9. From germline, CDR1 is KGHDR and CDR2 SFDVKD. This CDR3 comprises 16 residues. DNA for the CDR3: TGTGCCACCAGTGATCCAGCACAGGGGGCGAGTTATGGCTACACCTTC. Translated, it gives CATSDPAQGASYGYTF.

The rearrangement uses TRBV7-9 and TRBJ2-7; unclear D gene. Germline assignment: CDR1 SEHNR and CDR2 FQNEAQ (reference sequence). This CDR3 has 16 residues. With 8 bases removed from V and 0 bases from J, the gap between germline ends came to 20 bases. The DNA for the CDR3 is TGTGCCAGCCACCTTCTCCTACCCTCGAGCTCCTACGAGCAGTACTTC. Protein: CASHLLLPSSSYEQYF.

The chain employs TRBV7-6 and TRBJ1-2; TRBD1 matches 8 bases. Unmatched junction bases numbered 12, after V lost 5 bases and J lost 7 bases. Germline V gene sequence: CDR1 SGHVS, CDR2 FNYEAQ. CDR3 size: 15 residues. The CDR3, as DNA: TGTGCCAGCAGCCAGAAGGCGGGGACAGGAGGTGGCTACACCTTC. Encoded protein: CASSQKAGTGGGYTF.

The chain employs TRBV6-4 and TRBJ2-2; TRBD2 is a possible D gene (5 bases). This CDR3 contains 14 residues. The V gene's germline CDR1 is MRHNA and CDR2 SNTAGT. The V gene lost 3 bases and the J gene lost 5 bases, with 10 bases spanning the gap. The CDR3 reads CASSDNGETGELFF. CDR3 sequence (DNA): TGTGCCAGCAGTGATAACGGGGAAACCGGGGAGCTGTTTTTT.

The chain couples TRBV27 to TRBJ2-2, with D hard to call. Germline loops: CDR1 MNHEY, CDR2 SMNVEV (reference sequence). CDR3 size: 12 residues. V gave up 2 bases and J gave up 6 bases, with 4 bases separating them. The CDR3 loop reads CASSLLSGELFF. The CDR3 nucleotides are TGTGCCAGCAGTTTACTTTCCGGGGAGCTGTTTTTT.

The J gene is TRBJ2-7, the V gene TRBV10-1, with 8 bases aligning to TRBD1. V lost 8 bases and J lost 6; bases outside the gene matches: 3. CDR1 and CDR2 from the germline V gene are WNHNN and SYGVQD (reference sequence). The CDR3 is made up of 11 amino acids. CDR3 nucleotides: TGCGCCAGCGGGACAGGACTCGAGCAGTACTTC. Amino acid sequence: CASGTGLEQYF.